The sequence of this T cell receptor beta chain was determined in a study of PD-1 blockade in classical Hodgkin lymphoma. Findings and caveats of the study: Newly diagnosed patients had baseline TCR diversity that was reportedly lower than that of healthy donors. Similar baseline diversity was found in complete responders and newly diagnosed patients.

For this clone: Its matching antigen is unknown.

Exposure to brentuximab vedotin varied, and each patient had relapsed following autologous stem cell transplantation. The best responses consisted of complete response, partial response or progressive disease. The ends lost 3 bases at V and 0 bases at J; junction bases unmatched: 10. Looked up from germline, CDR1 is GTSNPN and CDR2 is SVGIG (reference sequence). The length of the CDR3 is 17 residues. The assay was immunoSEQ multiplex PCR, and TCRdb's table has in-frame clones only and misses some. The sample contains about 50,000 clones, 88% of which appear only once. The chain recombines TRBV30 with TRBJ1-1, with 10 bases lining up with TRBD1. This clonotype was sampled from a human donor with classical Hodgkin lymphoma. This material consisted of peripheral blood mononuclear cells (PBMCs), taken before the second cycle of nivolumab. This chain's CDR3 is CAWRDPGQGLMNTEAFF. The CDR3 DNA reads as TGTGCCTGGAGGGATCCGGGACAGGGGCTCATGAACACTGAAGCTTTCTTT. The whole variable domain, filled in from reference TRBV30 and TRBJ1-1, reads SQTIHQWPATLVQPVGSPLSLECTVEGTSNPNLYWYRQAAGRGLQLLFYSVGIGQISSEVPQNLSASRPQDRQFILSSKKLLLSDSGFYLCAWRDPGQGLMNTEAFFGQGTRLTVV.